These 12 T cell receptor beta chains were all obtained from the same sample, sequenced in a study of blood T cell repertoires in COVID-19. Only in-frame clones appear in the TCRdb table, and some are missing; sequencing was by immunoSEQ multiplex PCR. The sample records approximately 290,000 clones, about four fifths being singletons. Sequencing was carried out using peripheral blood. These receptors were obtained from a person aged 70 to 85 with COVID-19, enrolled during active disease.

The V gene is TRBV7-3, the J gene TRBJ2-3, with 10 bases lining up with TRBD2. The CDR3 spans 14 residues. Germline V gene sequence: CDR1 SGHTA, CDR2 FQGTGA. With V trimmed by 4 bases and J by 4 bases, 2 bases remained unmatched. The DNA for the CDR3 is TGTGCCAGCAGCTCGGGGACTAGCGCAGATACGCAGTATTTT. Translation: CASSSGTSADTQYF.

The gene calls are TRBV28 and TRBJ2-1; the D gene is possibly TRBD2 (6 bases). Germline CDR1 and CDR2: MDHEN and SYDVKM. V was trimmed by 7 bases and J by 3 bases, leaving 13 bases between them. This CDR3 comprises 14 residues. CDR3 sequence: CASTRAGFYNEQFF. As DNA, the CDR3 is TGTGCCAGCACCAGAGCGGGCTTCTACAATGAGCAGTTCTTC. The full variable domain, its missing parts supplied by reference TRBV28 and TRBJ2-1, is DVKVTQSSRYLVKRTGEKVFLECVQDMDHENMFWYRQDPGLGLRLIYFSYDVKMKEKGDIPEGYSVSREKKERFSLILESASTNQTSMYLCASTRAGFYNEQFFGPGTRLTVL.

The rearrangement uses TRBV7-2 and TRBJ2-5; tentative D call: TRBD2 (6 bases). Germline CDR1 SGHTA, CDR2 FQGNSA. This CDR3 is 14 amino acids long. V lost 1 base and J 9 bases, leaving 15 bases between the germline ends. This chain's CDR3 is CASSLGGGANSQYF. The DNA for the CDR3 is TGTGCCAGCAGCTTAGGCGGCGGGGCCAATTCCCAGTACTTC.

In this sample, this clone turned up once. CDR3 coding DNA: TGCAGCGTTGCCTTTTTAGGGACAGGGTCATACGAACCTAACTATGGCTACACCTTC. Translated: CSVAFLGTGSYEPNYGYTF. The V gene is TRBV29-1, the J gene TRBJ1-2; 9 bases map to TRBD1. Germline lookup yields CDR1 SQVTM and CDR2 ANQGSEA. CDR3 length equals 19 residues. Germline trimming cut 4 bases from V and 0 bases from J; bases unmatched to any gene: 18. Full variable domain (rest looked up from reference TRBV29-1 and TRBJ1-2): SAVISQKPSRDICQRGTSLTIQCQVDSQVTMMFWYRQQPGQSLTLIATANQGSEATYESGFVIDKFPISRPNLTFSTLTVSNMSPEDSSIYLCSVAFLGTGSYEPNYGYTFGSGTRLTVV.

The chain links TRBV19 to TRBJ2-3; the match to TRBD2 covers 12 bases. J was trimmed by 0 bases and V by 9 bases; bases with no gene match: 4. The germline CDR1 and CDR2 sequences are LNHDA and SQIVND (reference sequence). The CDR3 spans 15 residues. Here the CDR3 reads CASKTSGGSTDTQYF. CDR3 bases: TGTGCCAGCAAGACTAGCGGGGGTAGCACAGATACGCAGTATTTT.

The chain is built from TRBV7-9 and TRBJ1-4; unclear D gene. The CDR3 totals 15 residues. With 4 bases removed from V and 4 bases from J, the gap between germline ends came to 13 bases. CDR1 and CDR2 from the germline V gene are SEHNR and FQNEAQ (reference sequence). In nucleotides, the CDR3 is TGTGCCAGCAGCTCTACTGGGAGGGTTAATGAAAAACTGTTTTTT. Its protein product is CASSSTGRVNEKLFF.

The V call is TRBV6-2 or TRBV6-3, the J call TRBJ2-1, with 7 bases matching TRBD2. CDR1 is MNHEY, CDR2 SVGEGT, per germline. This CDR3 contains 16 residues. After removal of 5 bases from V and 4 bases from J, the junction contained 11 bases not matched to a gene. The CDR3 loop reads CASSPRREREYNEQFF. The DNA of the CDR3 is TGTGCCAGCAGTCCCCGGAGGGAGCGGGAATACAATGAGCAGTTCTTC.

Only a few counts were recorded for this clone. The chain recombines TRBV19 with TRBJ1-4; D is possibly TRBD1 (6 bases). Trimming took off 5 bases at V and 6 bases at J, with 16 bases between the two ends. The germline V gene encodes CDR1 LNHDA and CDR2 SQIVND (reference sequence). The CDR3 has 15 residues. CDR3 loop: CASSPQGRGYEKLFF. CDR3 sequence (DNA): TGTGCCAGTAGTCCCCAGGGGCGAGGGTATGAAAAACTGTTTTTT.

The chain carries TRBV28 and TRBJ1-4, with TRBD1 identical over 11 bases. CDR3 length: 17 residues. V lost 3 bases to trimming and J lost 7 bases; unmatched junction nucleotides: 10. Germline CDR1 reads MDHEN; CDR2 reads SYDVKM. CDR3 region: CASSFLGTGGLGEKLFF. CDR3 DNA: TGTGCCAGCAGTTTCTTGGGGACAGGGGGTTTGGGTGAAAAACTGTTTTTT.

The gene calls are TRBV25-1 and TRBJ1-1; D gene uncertain. The V gene's germline CDR1 is MGHDK and CDR2 SYGVNS. This CDR3 is built from 16 residues. V gave up 3 bases and J gave up 6 bases, with 20 bases separating them. In nucleotides, the CDR3 is TGTGCCAGCAGTGACCTAACGGGTTCGACCGTCTCTGAAGCTTTCTTT. Protein: CASSDLTGSTVSEAFF.

The V call is TRBV24-1, the J call TRBJ2-2; perhaps TRBD1 as D (5 bases). The CDR3 has 14 residues. Germline lookup yields CDR1 KGHDR and CDR2 SFDVKD. The ends were cut back, 2 bases at V and 6 bases at J, with 9 bases in the middle. The CDR3 bases are TGTGCCACCAGTGATTCAGGGTCGGCCGGGGAGCTGTTTTTT. Amino acid sequence: CATSDSGSAGELFF.

The gene calls are TRBV5-1 and TRBJ2-3, with 10 nucleotides matching TRBD2. This CDR3 is 16 amino acids long. V shed 2 bases and J 1 base; nucleotides not matched to a gene: 4. Per the germline V gene, CDR1 is SGHRS and CDR2 is YFSETQ. The CDR3 region is CASSLGLAEGTDTQYF. The CDR3 bases are TGCGCCAGCAGCTTAGGACTAGCGGAAGGCACAGATACGCAGTATTTT.